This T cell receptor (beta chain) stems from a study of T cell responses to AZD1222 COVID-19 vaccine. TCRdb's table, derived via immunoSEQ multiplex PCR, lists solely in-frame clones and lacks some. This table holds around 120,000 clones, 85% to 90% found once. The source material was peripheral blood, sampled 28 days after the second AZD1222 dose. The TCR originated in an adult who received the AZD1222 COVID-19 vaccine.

CDR3 in DNA: TGTGCCAGCAGGCGTACAGGGGGCCGGGACACTGAAGCTTTCTTT. Translated: CASRRTGGRDTEAFF. The V gene is TRBV3-1 (or the pseudogene TRBV3-2), the J gene TRBJ1-1; 9 nucleotides align to TRBD1. Unmatched junction bases numbered 8, after V lost 6 bases and J lost 3 bases. CDR3 size: 15 residues. In germline, CDR1 is LGHDT, CDR2 YNNKEL (reference sequence).